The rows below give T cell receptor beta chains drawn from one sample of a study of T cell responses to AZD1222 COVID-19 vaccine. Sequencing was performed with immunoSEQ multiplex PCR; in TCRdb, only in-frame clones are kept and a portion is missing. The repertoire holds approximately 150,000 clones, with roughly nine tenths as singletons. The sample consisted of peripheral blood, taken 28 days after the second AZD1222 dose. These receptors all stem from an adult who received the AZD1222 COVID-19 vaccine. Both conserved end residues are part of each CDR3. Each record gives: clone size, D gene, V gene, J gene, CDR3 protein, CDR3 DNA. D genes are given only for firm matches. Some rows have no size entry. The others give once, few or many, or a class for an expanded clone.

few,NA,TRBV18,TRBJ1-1,CASSPQGLNTEAFF,TGTGCCAGCTCACCACAGGGGCTGAACACTGAAGCTTTCTTT
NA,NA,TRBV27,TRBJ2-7,CASSLGAGIDEQYF,TGTGCCAGCAGTTTAGGGGCAGGGATCGACGAGCAGTACTTC
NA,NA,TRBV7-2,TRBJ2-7,CASSYRPGLYEQYF,TGTGCCAGCAGCTACCGTCCCGGTCTCTACGAGCAGTACTTC
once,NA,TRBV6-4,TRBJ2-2,CASSGQTGELFF,TGTGCCAGCAGTGGGCAAACCGGGGAGCTGTTTTTT
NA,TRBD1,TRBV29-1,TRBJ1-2,CSVGQDYGYTF,TGCAGCGTGGGACAGGACTATGGCTACACCTTC
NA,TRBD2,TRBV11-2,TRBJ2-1,CASSLGVAGGYNEQFF,TGTGCCAGCAGCTTAGGGGTAGCGGGGGGGTACAATGAGCAGTTCTTC
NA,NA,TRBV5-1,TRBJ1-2,CASSLVGGLEGYTF,TGCGCCAGCAGCTTGGTCGGGGGGTTGGAAGGCTACACCTTC
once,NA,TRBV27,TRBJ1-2,CASSLRSQGTGGYTF,TGTGCCAGCAGTTTAAGGAGTCAGGGGACGGGTGGCTACACCTTC
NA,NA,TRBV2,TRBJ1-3,CASERGTSGNTIYF,TGTGCCAGCGAACGCGGAACCTCTGGAAACACCATATATTTT
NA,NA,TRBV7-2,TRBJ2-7,CASSLIQDIPYEQYF,TGTGCCAGCAGCTTAATACAGGACATCCCCTACGAGCAGTACTTC
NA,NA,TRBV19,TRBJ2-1,CASRNDPGTYNEQFF,TGTGCCAGTAGAAACGACCCCGGGACCTACAATGAGCAGTTCTTC
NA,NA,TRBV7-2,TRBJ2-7,CASSFKGDPSYEQYF,TGTGCCAGCAGCTTCAAGGGGGACCCAAGCTACGAGCAGTACTTC
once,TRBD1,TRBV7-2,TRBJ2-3,CASSPDVGYRGDTQYF,TGTGCCAGCAGCCCAGACGTGGGGTACAGGGGTGATACGCAGTATTTT
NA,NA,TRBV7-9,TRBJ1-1,CASSLGVGRNTEAFF,TGTGCCAGCAGCTTAGGTGTCGGCAGGAACACTGAAGCTTTCTTT
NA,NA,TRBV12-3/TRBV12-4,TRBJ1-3,CASRREAHTIYF,TGTGCCAGCAGAAGAGAGGCCCACACCATATATTTT
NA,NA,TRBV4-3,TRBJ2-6,CASSQDRLGFGAGANVLTF,TGCGCCAGCAGCCAAGATCGGTTAGGGTTTGGGGCTGGGGCCAACGTCCTGACTTTC
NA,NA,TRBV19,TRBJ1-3,CASRPGDTSGNTIYF,TGTGCCAGTAGGCCCGGGGACACCTCTGGAAACACCATATATTTT
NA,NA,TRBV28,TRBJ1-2,CASSLFVQTYGYTF,TGTGCCAGCAGTTTATTCGTACAGACCTATGGCTACACCTTC
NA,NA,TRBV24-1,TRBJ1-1,CATSDAREDAEAFF,TGTGCCACCAGTGACGCACGGGAGGACGCTGAAGCTTTCTTT
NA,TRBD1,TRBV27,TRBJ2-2,CASSTDRGTGELFF,TGTGCCAGCAGTACCGACAGGGGGACCGGGGAGCTGTTTTTT
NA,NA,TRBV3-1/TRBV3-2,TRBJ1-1,CASSQAKGVDTEAFF,TGTGCCAGCAGCCAAGCAAAGGGTGTGGACACTGAAGCTTTCTTT
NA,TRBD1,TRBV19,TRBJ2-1,CASSPSSTGVEQFF,TGTGCCAGTAGTCCCTCCTCGACAGGGGTTGAGCAGTTCTTC
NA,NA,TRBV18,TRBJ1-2,CASSPEPGHLYGYTF,TGTGCCAGCTCACCAGAGCCGGGACACCTCTATGGCTACACCTTC
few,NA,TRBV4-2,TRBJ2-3,CASSQGGTGSDTQYF,TGTGCCAGCAGCCAAGGAGGTACGGGATCAGATACGCAGTATTTT
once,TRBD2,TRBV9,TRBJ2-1,CASSVFSGSTMEQFF,TGTGCCAGCAGCGTTTTCAGCGGGAGTACAATGGAGCAGTTCTTC
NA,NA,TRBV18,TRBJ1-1,CASSPLDQNTEAFF,TGTGCCAGCTCACCTTTAGACCAGAACACTGAAGCTTTCTTT
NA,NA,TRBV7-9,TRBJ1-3,CASTVDRNTIYF,TGTGCCAGCACCGTAGACAGAAACACCATATATTTT
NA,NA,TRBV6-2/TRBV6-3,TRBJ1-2,CASSSPWRHSGAFYGYTF,TGTGCCAGCAGTTCCCCTTGGAGGCACTCGGGGGCGTTCTATGGCTACACCTTC
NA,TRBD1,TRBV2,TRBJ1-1,CASLGQTTTEAFF,TGTGCCAGCCTGGGACAGACCACCACTGAAGCTTTCTTT
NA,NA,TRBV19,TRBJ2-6,CASSIWGHGANVLTF,TGTGCCAGTAGTATCTGGGGACATGGGGCCAACGTCCTGACTTTC
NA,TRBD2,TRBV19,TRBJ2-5,CASRPMGGSETQYF,TGTGCCAGTAGACCTATGGGGGGGTCGGAGACCCAGTACTTC
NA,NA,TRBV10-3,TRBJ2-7,CAPSGTEQYEQYF,TGTGCCCCAAGCGGCACGGAGCAATACGAGCAGTACTTC
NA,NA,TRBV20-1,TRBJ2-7,CVWDNSYEQYF,TGCGTATGGGACAACTCCTACGAGCAGTACTTC
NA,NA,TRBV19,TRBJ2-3,CASSIRLAGQADTQYF,TGTGCCAGTAGTATTAGGCTAGCGGGACAGGCAGATACGCAGTATTTT
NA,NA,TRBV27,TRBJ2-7,CASSLAGARSSYEQYF,TGTGCCAGCAGTTTGGCCGGTGCCAGGAGCTCCTACGAGCAGTACTTC
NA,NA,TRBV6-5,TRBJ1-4,CAGRGAGGAEKLFF,TGTGCCGGACGCGGTGCCGGGGGCGCCGAAAAACTGTTTTTT
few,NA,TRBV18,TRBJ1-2,CASSIDATLANYGYTF,TGTGCCAGCTCAATAGACGCTACTCTAGCTAACTATGGCTACACCTTC